This entry describes one TCR beta chain. The data originate from a study of blood T cell repertoires in COVID-19. At the level of the study: T cells, B-cell-depleted T cells, or PBMCs provided the cDNA or gDNA that served as material.

Authors' analysis steps: Estimated nucleated cell counts came from reference gene primer amplification. Generated by immunoSEQ multiplex PCR, the TCRdb table keeps only in-frame clones and is missing some. D and trimming were read from the DNA, whereas the V and J calls and clone size are those reported in that table. The table has roughly 110,000 clones, around nine tenths seen once; the top ten hold under 1.5%. This CDR3 spans 14 amino acids. Looked up from germline, CDR1 is LGHNA and CDR2 is YNFKEQ. With 7 bases removed from V and 1 base from J, the gap between germline ends came to 10 bases. J is TRBJ2-2 and V is TRBV4-2; D remains unclear. The TCR comes from a woman in her twenties or thirties with acute or convalescent COVID-19. Material: peripheral blood. The CDR3 loop reads CASTLERNTGELFF. In DNA form, the CDR3 reads TGTGCCAGCACCCTGGAGAGGAACACCGGGGAGCTGTTTTTT.